The 7 T cell receptor beta chains below come from one sample, sequenced in a study of graft-versus-host responses after intestinal transplantation. TCRdb's table, derived via immunoSEQ multiplex PCR, lists solely in-frame clones and lacks some. The table shows 90,000 to 150,000 clones, with roughly 93% occurring only once. Their recognized antigens are unknown. Sequenced material: unstimulated CD4+ T cells sorted from spleen or lymph node cells, taken before intestinal transplant. These receptors originate from a human donor who received an intestinal transplant.

The V and J genes are TRBV5-1 and TRBJ2-6; no reliable D call. This CDR3 comprises 15 residues. Looked up from germline, CDR1 is SGHRS and CDR2 is YFSETQ. Trimming took off 1 base at V and 0 bases at J, with 5 bases between the two ends. The CDR3 protein is CASSLSSSGANVLTF. DNA of the CDR3: TGCGCCAGCAGCTTGAGCAGCTCTGGGGCCAACGTCCTGACTTTC.

This clone was counted a single time. The chain uses TRBV7-3 and TRBJ1-1; a possible D gene is TRBD1 (6 bases). The CDR3 covers 11 residues. Germline V gene data show CDR1 as SGHTA and CDR2 as FQGTGA. The germline V and J ends were trimmed by 5 bases and 10 bases, with 11 bases remaining between them. The CDR3 protein is CASSAGAGAFF. The CDR3 region has the DNA TGTGCCAGCAGCGCGGGGGCCGGAGCTTTCTTT.

The chain combines TRBV6-5 with TRBJ2-5; tentatively, D is TRBD1 or TRBD2 (5 bases each). Trimming cost V 6 bases and J 5 bases, with 13 bases left between them. This CDR3 contains 13 residues. CDR1 and CDR2 (germline): MNHEY, SVGAGI. The CDR3 loop is CASRPGAVETQYF. The CDR3 DNA sequence: TGTGCCAGCAGACCCGGGGCTGTGGAGACCCAGTACTTC.

J is TRBJ1-1 and V is TRBV2; tentative D call: TRBD1 (6 bases). V was shortened by 4 bases and J by 5 bases, with 20 bases between the two germline ends. The germline V gene has CDR1 SNHLY and CDR2 FYNNEI. The CDR3 extends over 16 amino acids. In nucleotides, the CDR3 is TGTGCCAGCAGTGGGGCTCTGGGGGGCGTTAGGACTGAAGCTTTCTTT. Its translation is CASSGALGGVRTEAFF.

This chain connects TRBV7-3 to TRBJ2-7; D gene unclear. Trimming removed 5 bases from V and 3 bases from J, with 11 bases in between. Germline V gives CDR1 SGHTA, CDR2 FQGTGA. The CDR3 totals 13 residues. DNA of the CDR3: TGTGCCAGCAGCCGAGGCACCAGCTACGAGCAGTACTTC. Its translation: CASSRGTSYEQYF.

The rearrangement uses TRBV28 and TRBJ2-3, with 11 positions matching TRBD1. V was pared by 11 bases and J by 5 bases, with 15 bases of the junction left unmatched. The CDR3 runs 16 residues. Looked up from germline, CDR1 is MDHEN and CDR2 is SYDVKM. The CDR3 protein is CAPIPADRGREDTQYF. CDR3 coding DNA: TGTGCCCCCATCCCCGCGGACAGGGGGCGGGAAGATACGCAGTATTTT.

The V gene is TRBV28, the J gene TRBJ1-1; the D is unclear. Germline assignment: CDR1 MDHEN and CDR2 SYDVKM. The CDR3 is 15 amino acids. The V end lost 6 bases, the J end lost 1 base, and 15 bases lay between the germline ends. Written as DNA, the CDR3 is TGTGCCAGCAGCCAAGCAGCCTCGGCGAACACTGAAGCTTTCTTT. Translation: CASSQAASANTEAFF.